Presented here are 21 T cell receptor beta chains from one specimen sequenced in a study of shared clonotypes between healthy human individuals. This table comes from immunoSEQ multiplex PCR, and its TCRdb copy is limited to in-frame clones, with some not included. The table records over 2 million clones, just under 95% of them present only once. Naive CD8 cells lacked CD45RO and underwent positive selection for CCR7, leaving out terminally differentiated effector memory CD45RA+ cells. Sequencing used naive CD8+ T cells sorted from blood. The receptors originated from a young man in good health.

The chain links TRBV29-1 to TRBJ1-2; TRBD1 agrees at 9 bases. Per the germline V gene, CDR1 is SQVTM and CDR2 is ANQGSEA. V shed 7 bases, J shed 8 bases, and the junction held 5 bases outside the gene matches. CDR3 length: 11 residues. The CDR3 is CSAGTGNGYTF. The CDR3 DNA sequence: TGCAGCGCCGGGACAGGGAACGGCTACACCTTC. The full variable domain, its missing parts supplied by reference TRBV29-1 and TRBJ1-2, is SAVISQKPSRDICQRGTSLTIQCQVDSQVTMMFWYRQQPGQSLTLIATANQGSEATYESGFVIDKFPISRPNLTFSTLTVSNMSPEDSSIYLCSAGTGNGYTFGSGTRLTVV.

The chain recombines TRBV10-1 with TRBJ2-3; D may be TRBD1 or TRBD2 (5 bases each). Trimming took off 4 bases at V and 4 bases at J, with 12 bases between the two ends. In germline, CDR1 is WNHNN, CDR2 SYGVQD (reference sequence). The CDR3 consists of 14 residues. The CDR3 protein is CASSVLGDSDTQYF. CDR3 coding DNA: TGCGCCAGCAGTGTACTGGGGGATTCAGATACGCAGTATTTT.

The V call is TRBV6-1, the J call TRBJ1-1; 7 nucleotides line up with TRBD1. The CDR3 has 13 amino acids. CDR1 is MNHNS and CDR2 is SASEGT in the germline V gene. Trimming removed 2 bases from V and 7 bases from J; junction bases left unmatched: 4. The CDR3 loop is CASSEWQGDEAFF. CDR3 bases: TGTGCCAGCAGTGAATGGCAGGGGGATGAAGCTTTCTTT.

The chain employs TRBV13 and TRBJ1-2; D might be TRBD1 (6 bases). The V gene's germline CDR1 is PRHDT and CDR2 FYEKMQ (reference sequence). This CDR3 has 15 amino acids. The ends were cut back, 3 bases at V and 0 bases at J, with 11 bases in the middle. CDR3 in DNA: TGTGCCAGCAGCTTTGCGGGGGCCCCTAACTATGGCTACACCTTC. Encoded protein: CASSFAGAPNYGYTF.

The chain couples TRBV7-9 to TRBJ2-1, with TRBD2 identical over 15 bases. CDR3 size: 17 residues. Germline trimming cut 5 bases from V and 3 bases from J; bases unmatched to any gene: 5. Looked up from germline, CDR1 is SEHNR and CDR2 is FQNEAQ (reference sequence). CDR3 bases: TGTGCCAGCAGCCGCAGGACTAGCGGGGGGGTCTACAATGAGCAGTTCTTC. This translates into CASSRRTSGGVYNEQFF.

Worth noting for this clone: Other DNA sequences within the sample encode an identical CDR3. The chain has TRBV2 and TRBJ2-7, with TRBD2 matching 10 bases. The V segment lost 9 bases and the J segment 2 bases; nucleotides outside the gene matches: 4. CDR1 and CDR2 (germline): SNHLY, FYNNEI. The CDR3 extends over 13 amino acids. CDR3 bases: TGTGCCAGTAGGACTAGCGGAACCTACGAGCAGTACTTC. Translating gives CASRTSGTYEQYF.

Concerning this clone: The sample contains more than one DNA sequence encoding this CDR3. The chain links TRBV15 to TRBJ1-2; no clear D gene. With 3 bases removed from V and 2 bases from J, the gap between germline ends came to 7 bases. The CDR3 spans 13 residues. The germline V gene encodes CDR1 LNHNV and CDR2 YYDKDF (reference sequence). The CDR3: CATSSDTNYGYTF. The DNA for the CDR3 is TGTGCCACCAGCAGCGATACCAACTATGGCTACACCTTC.

To note about this clone: The sample contains more than one DNA sequence encoding this CDR3. J is TRBJ2-1 and V is TRBV7-9; 8 bases align to TRBD2. Germline CDR1 reads SEHNR; CDR2 reads FQNEAQ (reference sequence). V shed 1 base and J 2 bases; nucleotides not matched to a gene: 1. The CDR3 length is 15 residues. The CDR3 nucleotides are TGTGCCAGCAGCTTAGGCGGGGGGCCCTACAATGAGCAGTTCTTC. It yields the protein CASSLGGGPYNEQFF.

The rearrangement links TRBV4-1 to TRBJ1-2; TRBD1 is a possible D gene (5 bases). The ends were cut back, 3 bases at V and 5 bases at J, with 13 bases in the middle. Germline CDR1 MGHRA, CDR2 YSYEKL. The CDR3 spans 14 residues. CDR3 in DNA: TGCGCCAGCAGCCACGAGGGGCGCGATTATGGCTACACCTTC. Translating gives CASSHEGRDYGYTF.

The chain links TRBV30 to TRBJ1-4; 9 bases line up with TRBD1. CDR3 size: 15 residues. CDR1 is GTSNPN, CDR2 SVGIG, per germline (reference sequence). V was clipped by 1 base and J by 7 bases; unmatched bases: 7. The CDR3 sequence: CAWSEGTGKREKLFF. CDR3 nucleotide sequence: TGTGCCTGGAGTGAAGGGACAGGGAAACGTGAAAAACTGTTTTTT.

This chain connects TRBV7-9 to TRBJ2-5; TRBD1 aligns across 10 bases. CDR3 length: 14 amino acids. With 5 bases clipped from V and 5 bases from J, the junction kept 5 bases outside the gene matches. Germline V gives CDR1 SEHNR, CDR2 FQNEAQ (reference sequence). The DNA of the CDR3 is TGTGCCAGCAGCAGGGACAGGGGAGAGGAGACCCAGTACTTC. As protein: CASSRDRGEETQYF.

This clone was seen a single time. Within the sample, other DNA sequences also encode this same CDR3. The V call is TRBV30, the J call TRBJ2-7, with D unresolved. The V end lost 2 bases, the J end lost 2 bases, and 13 bases lay between the germline ends. There are 14 residues in the CDR3. Germline V gives CDR1 GTSNPN, CDR2 SVGIG (reference sequence). The CDR3 spells CAWSPVGPPYEQYF. CDR3 in DNA: TGTGCCTGGAGTCCTGTAGGACCGCCCTACGAGCAGTACTTC.

V gene TRBV7-2 combines with J gene TRBJ2-7; possibly TRBD1 for D (6 bases). CDR1 and CDR2 (germline): SGHTA, FQGNSA. This CDR3 contains 15 residues. The V end lost 6 bases, the J end lost 4 bases, and 19 bases lay between the germline ends. CDR3 sequence (DNA): TGTGCCAGCAGACGTAGGTGGGGGCGCGTTTACGAGCAGTACTTC. Amino acid sequence: CASRRRWGRVYEQYF.

The chain employs TRBV2 and TRBJ2-7; TRBD1 might be the D (6 bases). The CDR3 extends over 13 amino acids. Germline V CDR1 and CDR2: SNHLY, FYNNEI. Trimming shortened V by 7 bases and J by 2 bases, and 12 bases separated the two germline ends. DNA for the CDR3: TGTGCCAGCATGGGGGACACTACCTACGAGCAGTACTTC. Translating it yields CASMGDTTYEQYF.

This chain connects TRBV13 to TRBJ1-2; 8 bases match TRBD1. Germline V lookup: CDR1 PRHDT, CDR2 FYEKMQ (reference sequence). The CDR3 is 14 residues long. Germline trimming cut 5 bases from V and 3 bases from J; bases unmatched to any gene: 5. This CDR3 is CASSPDRGDYGYTF. The CDR3 DNA follows: TGTGCCAGCAGCCCAGACAGGGGTGACTATGGCTACACCTTC.

The chain uses TRBV4-1 and TRBJ1-4; D remains ambiguous. CDR1 is MGHRA and CDR2 is YSYEKL in the germline V gene. The CDR3 length is 17 residues. Trimming removed 3 bases from V and 4 bases from J, with 18 bases in between. The CDR3 loop reads CASSQPPVGTFNEKLFF. The CDR3 nucleotides are TGCGCCAGCAGCCAGCCACCGGTGGGAACATTTAATGAAAAACTGTTTTTT.

With regard to this clone: Different DNA sequences within this sample yield the same CDR3. The V and J genes are TRBV5-6 and TRBJ1-5; D is ambiguous. V was clipped by 0 bases and J by 4 bases, with 2 bases between them. Germline CDR1 reads SGHDT; CDR2 reads YYEEEE. The CDR3 runs 12 residues. CDR3 sequence (DNA): TGTGCCAGCAGCTTGGGTAATCAGCCCCAGCATTTT. Amino acids: CASSLGNQPQHF.

The rearrangement uses TRBV19 and TRBJ1-1; D gene unclear. The ends were cut back, 7 bases at V and 0 bases at J, with 12 bases in the middle. This CDR3 has 14 amino acids. CDR1 is LNHDA, CDR2 SQIVND, per germline (reference sequence). Written as DNA, the CDR3 is TGTGCCAGTACCGGACCGGTCATGAACACTGAAGCTTTCTTT. Translation gives CASTGPVMNTEAFF.

Details on this clone: At the DNA level, this CDR3 is encoded by other sequences in the same sample as well. V usage is TRBV5-1 and J usage is TRBJ2-5; a weak D match, TRBD1 (6 bases). From germline, CDR1 is SGHRS and CDR2 YFSETQ. V was cut by 2 bases and J by 2 bases, with 10 bases left in between. The CDR3 is made up of 14 amino acids. The CDR3 protein is CASSFWTEQETQYF. The CDR3 DNA is TGCGCCAGCAGCTTCTGGACAGAGCAAGAGACCCAGTACTTC.

J is TRBJ2-3 and V is TRBV11-2; 9 bases are a match to TRBD2. This CDR3 spans 17 amino acids. With 4 bases clipped from V and 6 bases from J, the junction kept 14 bases outside the gene matches. Per the germline V gene, CDR1 is SGHAT and CDR2 is FQNNGV. CDR3 DNA sequence: TGTGCCAGCAGCTCAGCCGCGTTGCGGGAGGGCAGGGATACGCAGTATTTT. Protein product: CASSSAALREGRDTQYF.

On this clone itself: A much larger clonotype is one base distant, so this may be a read error. Within the sample, other DNA sequences also encode this same CDR3. The CDR3: CASSYGQDTGELFF. The CDR3 nucleotides read TGTGCCAGCAGTTACGGGCAGGACACCGGGGAGCTGTTTTTT. The V gene is TRBV6-5, the J gene TRBJ2-2; D gene uncertain. CDR1 and CDR2 (germline): MNHEY, SVGAGI. The germline V and J ends were trimmed by 2 bases and 3 bases, with 7 bases remaining between them. The CDR3 length is 14 residues.